This TCR beta chain came from a study of a mutant IDH1 vaccine in newly diagnosed glioma (dated by TCRdb to 2020 to 2022). Study-level background: Of the approximately 35 treated patients, approximately 62% were male and around 40% were female, and the mean age was 40.4 years. Before enrollment, patients had received standard therapy of radiotherapy alone, temozolomide alone, or radiochemotherapy with temozolomide; most received the combination. Six visits were used for peripheral blood collection: V03 (baseline), V05, V07, V10, V12 and V13. For exploratory analyses, 25 to 30 treated patients had longitudinal TCRB deep sequencing done wherever samples were available.

Here is what the overall study found, with its caveats: It was noted by the authors that analyses of patient blood samples could not be reproduced owing to sample limitations. PBMC samples for TCRB deep sequencing were selected based on availability. Immune responses induced by the vaccine were seen in roughly 95% of patients across multiple MHC alleles. Changes in the top peripheral T cell clonotypes picked up by TCRB sequencing did not appear to be linked to pseudoprogression.

To prepare the library, the immunoSEQ multiplex PCR assay was applied. Rearranged TCR beta chain sequences were amplified with the hsTCRB Kit following the manufacturer's protocol. An Illumina MiSeq was used to sequence the TCRB libraries. As for how the authors treated the data: The proprietary platform of the kit vendor was used for demultiplexing, trimming and gene mapping. TCRdb holds this immuneACCESS table with in-frame rearrangements only. Some clones are missing; in checked studies, unresolved V genes explain under half, and the rest has no known cause. The DNA was the basis for D and trimming; V, J and clone size are from that table. The table for this sample lists around 15,000 clones; 85% to 90% of them were counted only once. The ten largest clones capture approximately 10% of the sample. Worth noting for this clone: The target of this receptor is not known. No qualities accompany the bases; no much larger clone lies one base away.

The sample's time point label, in plain terms: baseline, week 1 (first vaccination visit). Taken with the paper, the label for treatment or condition translates to: pre-vaccination baseline after standard-of-care therapy. All donors had newly diagnosed IDH1-mutant astrocytomas of WHO grade 3 or 4 that showed loss of nuclear ATRX. The samples were drawn from NOA16, a multicentre, single-arm, open-label phase I trial in Germany that tested a mutant IDH1 peptide vaccine in humans for the first time. For immunogenicity testing, the blood drawn at visit V03 was used as the baseline sample. Genomic DNA for TCRB sequencing was extracted from EDTA blood using the DNeasy Blood and Tissue Kit. Inclusive of the bounding cysteine and phenylalanine, the CDR3 is 15 residues long. Only the CDR3 DNA is retained, 45 bases long and in frame from the first base. Trimming removed 4 bases from V and 3 bases from J, leaving 15 bases between the germline ends. From a lookup of the germline V gene, CDR1 and CDR2 are ENHRY and SYGVKD.

The chain is encoded by TRBV10-3 joined to TRBJ2-5, with no confidently assigned D gene. This clonotype originated in a woman aged 35 to 49 with glioma. Some clones in this sample may be carry-over from other donors' samples. The specimen was PBMCs, collected from a glioma patient treated with radiotherapy, temozolomide or both. CDR3 reads: CAISALGDNKETQYF. The nucleotide sequence reads as follows: TGTGCCATCAGTGCCCTCGGAGACAACAAAGAGACCCAGTACTTC.